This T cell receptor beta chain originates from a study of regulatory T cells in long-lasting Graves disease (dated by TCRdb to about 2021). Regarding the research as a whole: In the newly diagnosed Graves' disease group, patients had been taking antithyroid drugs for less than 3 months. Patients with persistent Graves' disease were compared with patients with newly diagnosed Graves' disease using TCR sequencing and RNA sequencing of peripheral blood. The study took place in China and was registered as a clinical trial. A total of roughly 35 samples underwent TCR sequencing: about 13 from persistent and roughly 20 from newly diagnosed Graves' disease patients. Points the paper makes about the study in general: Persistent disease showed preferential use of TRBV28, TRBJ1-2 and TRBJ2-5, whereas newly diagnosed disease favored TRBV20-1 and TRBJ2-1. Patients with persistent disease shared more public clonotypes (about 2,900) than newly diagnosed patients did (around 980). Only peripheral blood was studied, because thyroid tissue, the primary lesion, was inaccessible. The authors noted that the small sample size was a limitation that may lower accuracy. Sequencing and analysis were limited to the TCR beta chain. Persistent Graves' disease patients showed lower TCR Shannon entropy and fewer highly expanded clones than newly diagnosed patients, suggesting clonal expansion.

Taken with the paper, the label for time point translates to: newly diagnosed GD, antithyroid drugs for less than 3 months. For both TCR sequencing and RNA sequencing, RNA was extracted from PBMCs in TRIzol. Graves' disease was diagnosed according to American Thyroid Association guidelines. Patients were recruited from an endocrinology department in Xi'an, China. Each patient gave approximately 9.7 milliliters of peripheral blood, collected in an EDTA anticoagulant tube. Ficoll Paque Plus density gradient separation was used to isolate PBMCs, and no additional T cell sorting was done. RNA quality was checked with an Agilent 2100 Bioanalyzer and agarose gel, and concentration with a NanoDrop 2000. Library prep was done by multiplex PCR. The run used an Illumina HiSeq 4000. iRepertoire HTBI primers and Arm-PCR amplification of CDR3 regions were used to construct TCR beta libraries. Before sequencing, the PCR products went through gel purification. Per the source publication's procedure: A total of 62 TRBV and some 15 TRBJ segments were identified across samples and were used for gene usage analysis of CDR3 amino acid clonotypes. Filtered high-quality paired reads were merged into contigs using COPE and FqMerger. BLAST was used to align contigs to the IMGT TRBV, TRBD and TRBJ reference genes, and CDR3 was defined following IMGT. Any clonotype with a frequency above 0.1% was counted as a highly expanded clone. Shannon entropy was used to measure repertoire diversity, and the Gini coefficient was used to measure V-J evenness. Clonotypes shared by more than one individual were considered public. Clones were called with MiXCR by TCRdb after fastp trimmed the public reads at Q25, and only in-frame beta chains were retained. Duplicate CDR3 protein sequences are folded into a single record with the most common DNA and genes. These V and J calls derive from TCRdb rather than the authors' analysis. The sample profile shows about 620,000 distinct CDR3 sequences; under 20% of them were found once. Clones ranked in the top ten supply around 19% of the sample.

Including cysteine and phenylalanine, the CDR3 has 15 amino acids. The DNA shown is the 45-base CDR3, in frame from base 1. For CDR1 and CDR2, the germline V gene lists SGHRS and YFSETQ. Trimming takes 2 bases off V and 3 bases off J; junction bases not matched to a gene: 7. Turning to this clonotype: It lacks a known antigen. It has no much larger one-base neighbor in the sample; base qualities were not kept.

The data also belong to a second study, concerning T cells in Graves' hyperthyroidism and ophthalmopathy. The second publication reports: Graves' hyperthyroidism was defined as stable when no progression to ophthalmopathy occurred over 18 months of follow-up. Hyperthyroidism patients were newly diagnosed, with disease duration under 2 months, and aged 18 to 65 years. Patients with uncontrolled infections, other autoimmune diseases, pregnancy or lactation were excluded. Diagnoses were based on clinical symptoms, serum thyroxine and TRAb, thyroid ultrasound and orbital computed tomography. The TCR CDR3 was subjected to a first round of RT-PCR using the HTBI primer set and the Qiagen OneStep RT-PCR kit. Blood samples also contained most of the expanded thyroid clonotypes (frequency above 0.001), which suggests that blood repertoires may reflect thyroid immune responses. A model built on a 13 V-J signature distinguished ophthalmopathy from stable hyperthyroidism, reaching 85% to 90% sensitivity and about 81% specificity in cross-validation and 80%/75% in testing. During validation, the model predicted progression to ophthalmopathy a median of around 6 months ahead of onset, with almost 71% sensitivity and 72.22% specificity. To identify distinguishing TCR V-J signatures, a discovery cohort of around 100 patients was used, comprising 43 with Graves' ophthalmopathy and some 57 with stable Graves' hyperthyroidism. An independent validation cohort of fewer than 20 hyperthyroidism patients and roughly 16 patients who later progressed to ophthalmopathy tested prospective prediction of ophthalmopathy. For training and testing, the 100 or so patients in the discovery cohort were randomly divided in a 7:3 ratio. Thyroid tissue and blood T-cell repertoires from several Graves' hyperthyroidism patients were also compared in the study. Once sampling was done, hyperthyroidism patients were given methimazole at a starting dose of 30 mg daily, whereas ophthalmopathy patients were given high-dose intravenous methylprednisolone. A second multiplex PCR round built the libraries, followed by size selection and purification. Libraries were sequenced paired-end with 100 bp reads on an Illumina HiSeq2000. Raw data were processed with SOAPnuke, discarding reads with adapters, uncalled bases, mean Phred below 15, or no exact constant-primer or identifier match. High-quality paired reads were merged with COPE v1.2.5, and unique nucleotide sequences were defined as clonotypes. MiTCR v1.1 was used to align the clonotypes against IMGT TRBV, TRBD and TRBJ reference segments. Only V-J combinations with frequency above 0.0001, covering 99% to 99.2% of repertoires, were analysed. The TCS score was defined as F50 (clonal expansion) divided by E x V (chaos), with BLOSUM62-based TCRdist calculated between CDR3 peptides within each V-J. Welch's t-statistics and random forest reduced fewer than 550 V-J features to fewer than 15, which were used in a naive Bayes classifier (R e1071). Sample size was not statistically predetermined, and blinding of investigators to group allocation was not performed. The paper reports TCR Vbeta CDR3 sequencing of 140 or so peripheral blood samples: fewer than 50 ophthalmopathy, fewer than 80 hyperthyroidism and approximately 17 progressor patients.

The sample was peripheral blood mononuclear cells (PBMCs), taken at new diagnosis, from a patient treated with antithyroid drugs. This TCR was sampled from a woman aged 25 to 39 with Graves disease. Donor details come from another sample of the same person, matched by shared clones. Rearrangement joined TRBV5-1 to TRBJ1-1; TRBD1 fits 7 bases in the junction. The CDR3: CASSLRTGADTEAFF. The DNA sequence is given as TGCGCCAGCAGCTTACGTACAGGGGCGGACACTGAAGCTTTCTTT.